These T cell receptor beta chains were read from a single sample in a study of blood T cell repertoires in COVID-19. The data were produced by immunoSEQ multiplex PCR, yet TCRdb's version contains in-frame clones alone and is incomplete. The sample holds some 91,000 clones, around 80% seen once. Sequencing was performed on peripheral blood. These receptors all stem from a man between 65 and 80 years old with acute or convalescent COVID-19. The CDR3 runs from the conserved cysteine through the conserved F or W. D genes are given only for firm matches. Size is omitted from some rows. Given values are once, few, many or a class for expanded clones.

-,-,TRBV12-3/TRBV12-4,TRBJ1-5,TGTGCCAGCAGCTCGACTGTTACTCAGCCCCAGCATTTT,CASSSTVTQPQHF
-,-,TRBV2,TRBJ1-2,TGTGCCAGCAGTGATGGGCAGGGCATCTATGGCTACACCTTC,CASSDGQGIYGYTF
-,-,TRBV19,TRBJ1-1,TGTGCCAGTATTTCCCCGGGGGACACTGAAGCTTTCTTT,CASISPGDTEAFF
-,-,TRBV7-2,TRBJ2-5,TGTGCCAGCAGCTTAGTACAGGGAGAGACCCAGTACTTC,CASSLVQGETQYF
few,-,TRBV6-6,TRBJ1-4,TGTGCCAGCAGCCCGACCCGAGGAGCTAATGAAAAACTGTTTTTT,CASSPTRGANEKLFF
once,-,TRBV24-1,TRBJ2-5,TGTGCCACCAGTGAAAACGACGGGAAAGAGACCCAGTACTTC,CATSENDGKETQYF
-,-,TRBV3-1/TRBV3-2,TRBJ1-4,TGTGCCAGCAGCCCACAGGGATCTAATGAAAAACTGTTTTTT,CASSPQGSNEKLFF
-,-,TRBV10-3,TRBJ1-2,TGTGCCATCAGTGATATCAGGGCAGGCAATGGCTACACCTTC,CAISDIRAGNGYTF
few,-,TRBV19,TRBJ1-4,TGTGCCAGTAGTATAGTTGGGCAGCCCGAAAAACTGTTTTTT,CASSIVGQPEKLFF
many,TRBD2,TRBV6-5,TRBJ2-3,TGTGCCAGCAGAGCGGGGGGCGCAGATACGCAGTATTTT,CASRAGGADTQYF
-,-,TRBV5-3,TRBJ1-2,TGTGCCAGAAGCTATTTTATGGGAGGCTATGGCTACACCTTC,CARSYFMGGYGYTF
-,TRBD1,TRBV28,TRBJ2-3,TGTGCCAGCAGTTCGCCGGGACAGGGTCTCACAGATACGCAGTATTTT,CASSSPGQGLTDTQYF
-,-,TRBV28,TRBJ2-2,TGTGCCAGCAGTCCCCCATCCGGGGACACCGGGGAGCTGTTTTTT,CASSPPSGDTGELFF
-,-,TRBV5-1,TRBJ2-2,TGCGCCAGCAGCTCTGATAGCTATAACACCGGGGAGCTGTTTTTT,CASSSDSYNTGELFF